This TCR beta chain was sequenced for a study of beta chain features in type 1 diabetes. Germline V gene sequence: CDR1 SQVTM, CDR2 ANQGSEA. Deletions cut 6 bases from V and 1 base from J, with 7 bases between. This CDR3 comprises 12 residues. This clone was seen repeatedly, ten times or more. Other DNA sequences in this sample translate to the same CDR3. Investigators reverse transcribed all isolated RNA, so they sequenced expressed TCRB transcripts. There were 3.5 million to 4.5 million reads on average in the naive, central memory and regulatory T cell samples. TCRdb's copy holds only in-frame clones and misses some; the assay was immunoSEQ multiplex PCR. In the table there are fewer than 500,000 clones, about 14% of which are singletons.

The sequence came from a man younger than 45 in good health. The sample consisted of naive CD4+ T cells from blood. The rearrangement joins TRBV29-1 to TRBJ1-5, with a tentative D call TRBD1 (5 bases). The DNA for the CDR3 is TGCAGCGTCCGGGACAGCAATCAGCCCCAGCATTTT. The encoded protein is CSVRDSNQPQHF.